The clone carrying this T cell receptor beta chain was detected once. The sample belongs to a study of blood T cell repertoires in COVID-19. Across the whole study: The cDNA or gDNA used as material had been derived from T cells, B-cell-depleted T cells, or PBMCs.

Per the study methods: Amplification of reference gene primers was used by the study to estimate nucleated cell counts. Profiled with immunoSEQ multiplex PCR; TCRdb holds only in-frame clones, not every one. V, J and clone size derive from that table, while D and trimming were established from the DNA sequence. This sample yields roughly 300,000 clones, of which around 87% are seen a single time; approximately 7.8% belongs to the top ten. The length of the CDR3 is 16 residues. V was clipped by 3 bases and J by 4 bases; unmatched bases: 11. The germline gives CDR1 MNHEY, CDR2 SMNVEV (reference sequence).

The TCR originated in a woman in her 50s who had recovered from COVID-19. The specimen sequenced was peripheral blood. The V call is TRBV27, the J call TRBJ2-7; 8 bases line up with TRBD1. The CDR3 sequence is CASSLRTGQGVYEQYF. DNA for the CDR3: TGTGCCAGCAGTTTGAGGACCGGACAGGGCGTTTACGAGCAGTACTTC.